The clone carrying this T cell receptor beta chain occurred a few times. The antigen remains unidentified. Germline CDR1 SQVTM, CDR2 ANQGSEA. The CDR3 is 12 amino acids. J gave up 1 base and V 7 bases, and 3 bases lay outside the gene matches. The entry originates in a study of CD8+CD57+ T cells in acquired aplastic anemia. Study findings and constraints: CD8+ Simpson's diversity showed no significant patient-control difference.

By flow cytometry, patients selected for sequencing had shown an expansion of CD8+CD57+ cells. Both TCR beta VDJ combination and CDR3 sequence profiling were carried out. Genomic DNA was the template for this profiling. TCRdb recomputed calls from the reads with MiXCR, one row per CDR3 protein. The sample records some 170,000 distinct CDR3 sequences, roughly 43% being singletons. The chain is built from TRBV29-1 and TRBJ1-2, with TRBD1 matching over 7 bases. The source of this sequence is a human donor with aplastic anemia. Sequencing was done on a sample of sorted CD4+, CD8+, or CD8+CD57+ T cells (not recorded which) from PBMCs. CDR3: CSAGDSNYGYTF. The DNA for the CDR3 is TGCAGCGCCGGGGACAGTAACTATGGCTACACCTTC.